This entry lists 4 T cell receptor beta chains sequenced from one sample in a study of CD8+ T cells in alopecia areata. In each case, RNA was isolated and then reverse transcribed into cDNA as the sequencing template. Some clones are missing from TCRdb's copy, which holds only in-frame ones; the method was immunoSEQ multiplex PCR. The sample records more than 100,000 clones, approximately 84% being singletons. Treatment given: oral pan-JAK inhibitor, 5-10 mg twice daily. This specimen consisted of CD8+ T cells sorted from blood, obtained at roughly week 30, from a patient treated with tofacitinib. These receptors all come from a human donor with alopecia areata.

V gene TRBV10-2 combines with J gene TRBJ1-1, with D hard to call. Germline assignment: CDR1 WSHSY and CDR2 SAAADI. CDR3 length: 12 residues. The germline V and J ends were trimmed by 0 bases and 4 bases, with 3 bases remaining between them. The CDR3 spells CASSESRTEAFF. DNA for the CDR3: TGCGCCAGCAGTGAGTCACGCACTGAAGCTTTCTTT.

The rearrangement uses TRBV19 and TRBJ1-1; D remains unclear. This CDR3 region has 13 residues. The V end was cut by 2 bases, the J end by 3 bases, with 7 bases between. From germline, CDR1 is LNHDA and CDR2 SQIVND (reference sequence). This CDR3 reads CASSIWEDTEAFF. The CDR3 nucleotides are TGTGCCAGTAGTATATGGGAAGACACTGAAGCTTTCTTT.

This clone showed up just once. The V gene is TRBV7-9, the J gene TRBJ1-1; D call uncertain. The CDR3 has 16 residues. V lost 5 bases and J lost 3, with 19 bases in between. CDR1 is SEHNR, CDR2 FQNEAQ, per germline (reference sequence). The CDR3 sequence is CASSPRSGVWDTEAFF. As DNA, the CDR3 is TGTGCCAGCAGCCCCCGTAGCGGAGTATGGGACACTGAAGCTTTCTTT.

V is TRBV4-1 and J is TRBJ1-1; D is uncertain. This CDR3 comprises 14 residues. The V end lost 4 bases, the J end lost 6 bases, and 15 bases lay between the germline ends. Germline V gives CDR1 MGHRA, CDR2 YSYEKL. Here the CDR3 reads CASSPPGSVAEAFF. The CDR3 DNA reads as TGCGCCAGCAGCCCCCCGGGGAGCGTGGCTGAAGCTTTCTTT.